These 14 T cell receptor beta chains were sequenced from one sample in a study of blood T cell repertoires in COVID-19. Libraries were prepared by immunoSEQ multiplex PCR; TCRdb keeps only in-frame clonotypes and omits some of them. The repertoire consists of fewer than 110,000 clones, with 87% occurring once and the leading ten covering approximately 3%. Material: peripheral blood. These receptors were taken from a man aged 45 to 65 in a cohort sampled during active COVID-19.

This clone has just one count. The chain couples TRBV11-3 to TRBJ2-4; weak D call: TRBD1 (5 bases). With 0 bases removed from V and 2 bases from J, the gap between germline ends came to 14 bases. This CDR3 has 17 residues. The V gene's germline CDR1 is SGHNT and CDR2 YENEEA. CDR3 in DNA: TGTGCCAGCAGCTTAGATGGGCAGGGTACGACCAAAAACATTCAGTACTTC. Translating gives CASSLDGQGTTKNIQYF.

The rearrangement links TRBV15 to TRBJ1-1; perhaps TRBD1 as D (6 bases). V lost 2 bases and J lost 4, with 14 bases in between. This CDR3 spans 15 amino acids. Germline CDR1 LNHNV, CDR2 YYDKDF (reference sequence). The CDR3, as DNA: TGTGCCACCAGCAGATCGGGGGGGCGCAGCACTGAAGCTTTCTTT. Its translation: CATSRSGGRSTEAFF.

This clone came up many times. The CDR3 reads CASSVEGGVGQPQHF. CDR3 bases: TGTGCCAGCAGCGTAGAAGGAGGGGTAGGTCAGCCCCAGCATTTT. The gene calls are TRBV9 and TRBJ1-5; possible D gene TRBD1, 5 bases. Germline V CDR1 and CDR2: SGDLS, YYNGEE. Trimming cost V 0 bases and J 6 bases, with 13 bases left between them. This CDR3 region has 15 residues.

V is TRBV29-1 and J is TRBJ2-7, with a tentative D call TRBD2 (5 bases). The V gene lost 8 bases and the J gene lost 5 bases, with 13 bases spanning the gap. Germline values: CDR1 SQVTM, CDR2 ANQGSEA. The CDR3 runs 11 residues. CDR3: CSTRTGNEQYF. CDR3 DNA sequence: TGCAGCACGCGGACGGGAAACGAGCAGTACTTC.

V usage is TRBV10-3 and J usage is TRBJ1-6; a possible D gene is TRBD1 (6 bases). V was clipped by 6 bases and J by 9 bases, with 15 bases between them. Germline CDR1 ENHRY, CDR2 SYGVKD. The CDR3 runs to 14 residues. The CDR3 sequence: CAIRPDRPASPLHF. The CDR3, as DNA: TGTGCCATCAGACCAGACAGGCCCGCTTCACCCCTCCACTTT.

The chain combines TRBV7-8 with TRBJ2-1; 10 bases align to TRBD2. CDR3 length: 16 amino acids. Losses at the gene ends were 2 bases for V and 3 bases for J; bases not matched to a gene: 4. Germline CDR1 is SGHVS and CDR2 is FQNEAQ. CDR3 region: CASSLMGTSVYNEQFF. CDR3 DNA: TGTGCCAGCAGCTTAATGGGGACTAGCGTCTACAATGAGCAGTTCTTC. The variable domain in full, completed from reference TRBV7-8 and TRBJ2-1, reads GAGVSQSPRYKVAKRGQDVALRCDPISGHVSLFWYQQALGQGPEFLTYFQNEAQLDKSGLPSDRFFAERPEGSVSTLKIQRTQQEDSAVYLCASSLMGTSVYNEQFFGPGTRLTVL.

This clone was observed a handful of times. V usage is TRBV5-1 and J usage is TRBJ2-1; 9 bases match TRBD2. Germline loops: CDR1 SGHRS, CDR2 YFSETQ. The V segment lost 3 bases and the J segment 6 bases; nucleotides outside the gene matches: 10. The CDR3 is 16 residues long. The CDR3 DNA is TGCGCCAGCAGCTCCCTTAGCGGGGGAACTACCAATGAGCAGTTCTTC. This codes for CASSSLSGGTTNEQFF.

V is TRBV6-5 and J is TRBJ1-5, with D possibly matching TRBD1 (6 bases). Per germline, CDR1 MNHEY and CDR2 SVGAGI. This CDR3 region has 13 residues. V was shortened by 7 bases and J by 7 bases, with 14 bases between the two germline ends. The CDR3 is CASNGGRGQPQHF. CDR3 DNA: TGTGCCAGCAACGGGGGGCGAGGCCAGCCCCAGCATTTT.

The CDR3 coding sequence is TGTGCCACCAGTGACCGATTTGGACAGGGCCGTGAGCAGTACGTC. Translation: CATSDRFGQGREQYV. The chain carries TRBV24-1 and TRBJ2-7; 8 positions agree with TRBD1. Looked up from germline, CDR1 is KGHDR and CDR2 is SFDVKD. Trimming removed 4 bases from V and 7 bases from J; junction bases left unmatched: 11. CDR3 length: 15 residues.

This clone has a single count. The gene calls are TRBV5-4 and TRBJ1-1; the D gene is possibly TRBD1 (6 bases). Trimming took off 2 bases at V and 2 bases at J, with 16 bases between the two ends. This CDR3 has 16 residues. CDR1 and CDR2 from the germline V gene are SGHNT and YYREEE (reference sequence). The CDR3 reads CASSLVGLQGNTEAFF. CDR3 bases: TGTGCCAGCAGCTTAGTGGGCTTACAGGGAAACACTGAAGCTTTCTTT.

The gene calls are TRBV4-1 and TRBJ1-5, with TRBD1 as a possible D gene (6 bases). Per germline, CDR1 MGHRA and CDR2 YSYEKL. With 0 bases removed from V and 6 bases from J, the gap between germline ends came to 12 bases. CDR3 length equals 15 residues. CDR3 nucleotides: TGCGCCAGCAGCCAAGATAATCAAGGGGGTCAGCCCCAGCATTTT. Protein product: CASSQDNQGGQPQHF.

The genes are TRBV6-6 and TRBJ2-3, with TRBD1 matching over 9 bases. Germline assignment: CDR1 MNHNY and CDR2 SVGAGI (reference sequence). V lost 7 bases and J lost 6; bases outside the gene matches: 8. The CDR3 runs to 14 residues. This chain's CDR3 is CASTTGTGKDTQYF. The CDR3 nucleotides read TGTGCCAGCACCACCGGGACAGGGAAGGATACGCAGTATTTT.

The V and J genes are TRBV2 and TRBJ2-5; D gene ambiguous. CDR1 and CDR2 from the germline V gene are SNHLY and FYNNEI. The CDR3 runs 11 residues. V lost 7 bases, J lost 1 base, and 4 bases lay in between. The CDR3 is CASKLQETQYF. CDR3 DNA: TGTGCCAGCAAACTCCAAGAGACCCAGTACTTC.

CDR3 DNA: TGTGCCAGCAGTTTAAGTAGGGGGCAGTTCTTC. Protein sequence: CASSLSRGQFF. The chain is built from TRBV28 and TRBJ2-1; tentatively, D is TRBD1 (5 bases). The germline gives CDR1 MDHEN, CDR2 SYDVKM. The CDR3 is made up of 11 amino acids. V lost 2 bases and J 12 bases, leaving 8 bases between the germline ends.